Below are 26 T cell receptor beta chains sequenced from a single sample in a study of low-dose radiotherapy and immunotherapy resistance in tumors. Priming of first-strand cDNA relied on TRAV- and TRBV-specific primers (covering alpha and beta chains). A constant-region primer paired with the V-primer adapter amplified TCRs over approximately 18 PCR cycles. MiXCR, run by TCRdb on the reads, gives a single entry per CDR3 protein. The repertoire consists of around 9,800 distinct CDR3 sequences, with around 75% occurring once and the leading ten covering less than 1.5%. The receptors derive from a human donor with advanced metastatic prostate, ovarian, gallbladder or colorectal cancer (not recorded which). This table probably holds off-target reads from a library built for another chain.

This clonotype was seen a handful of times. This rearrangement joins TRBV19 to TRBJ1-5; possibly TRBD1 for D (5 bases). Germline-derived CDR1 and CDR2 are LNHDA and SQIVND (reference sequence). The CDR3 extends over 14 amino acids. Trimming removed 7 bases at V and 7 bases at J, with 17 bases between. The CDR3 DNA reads TGTGCCAGTAACGAACGAGGGGAGTGGCAGCCCCAGCATTTT. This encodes CASNERGEWQPQHF.

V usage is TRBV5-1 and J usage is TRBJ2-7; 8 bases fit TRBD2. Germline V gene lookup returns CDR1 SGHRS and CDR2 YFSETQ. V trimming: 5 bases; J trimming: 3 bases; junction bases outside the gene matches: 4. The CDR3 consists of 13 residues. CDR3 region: CASSREGFYEQYF. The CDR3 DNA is TGCGCCAGCAGTCGGGAGGGATTCTACGAGCAGTACTTC.

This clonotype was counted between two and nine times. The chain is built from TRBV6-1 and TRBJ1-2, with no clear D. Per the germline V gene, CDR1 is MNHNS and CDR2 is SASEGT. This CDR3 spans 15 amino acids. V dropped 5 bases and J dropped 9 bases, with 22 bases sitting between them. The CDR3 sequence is CASSHETSYTGSYTF. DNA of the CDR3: TGTGCCAGCAGTCACGAAACTTCTTACACGGGGAGCTACACCTTC.

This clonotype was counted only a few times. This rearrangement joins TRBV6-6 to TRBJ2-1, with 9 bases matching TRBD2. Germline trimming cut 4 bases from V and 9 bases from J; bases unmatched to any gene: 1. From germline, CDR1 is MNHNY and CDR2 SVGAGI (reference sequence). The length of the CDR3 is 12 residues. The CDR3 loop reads CASSSSGTEQFF. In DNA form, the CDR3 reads TGTGCCAGCAGTTCTAGCGGGACTGAGCAGTTCTTC.

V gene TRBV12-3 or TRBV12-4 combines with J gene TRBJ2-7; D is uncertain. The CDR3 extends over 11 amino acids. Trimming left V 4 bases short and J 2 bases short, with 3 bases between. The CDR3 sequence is CASSSAYEQYF. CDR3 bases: TGTGCCAGCAGTTCTGCCTACGAGCAGTACTTC.

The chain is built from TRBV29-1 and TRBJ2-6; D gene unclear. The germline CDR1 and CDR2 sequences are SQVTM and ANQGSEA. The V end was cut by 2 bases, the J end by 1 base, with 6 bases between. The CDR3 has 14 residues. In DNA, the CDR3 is TGCAGCGTTGAAAGGCAGTCTGGGGCCAACGTCCTGACTTTC. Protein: CSVERQSGANVLTF.

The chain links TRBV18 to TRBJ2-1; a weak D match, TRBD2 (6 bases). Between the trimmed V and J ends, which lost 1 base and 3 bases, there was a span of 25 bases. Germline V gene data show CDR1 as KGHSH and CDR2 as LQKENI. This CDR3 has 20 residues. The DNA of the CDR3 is TGTGCCAGCTCACCACAAAACGGATTGGTCCGACTAGACGGCTACAATGAGCAGTTCTTC. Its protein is CASSPQNGLVRLDGYNEQFF.

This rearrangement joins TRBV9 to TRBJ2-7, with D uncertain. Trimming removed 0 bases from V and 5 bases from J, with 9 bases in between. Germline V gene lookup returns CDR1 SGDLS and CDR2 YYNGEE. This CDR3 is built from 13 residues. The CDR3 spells CASSVGPLNEQYF. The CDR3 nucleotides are TGTGCCAGCAGCGTAGGCCCCCTCAACGAGCAGTACTTC. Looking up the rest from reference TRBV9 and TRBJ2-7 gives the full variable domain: DSGVTQTPKHLITATGQRVTLRCSPRSGDLSVYWYQQSLDQGLQFLIQYYNGEERAKGNILERFSAQQFPDLHSELNLSSLELGDSALYFCASSVGPLNEQYFGPGTRLTVT.

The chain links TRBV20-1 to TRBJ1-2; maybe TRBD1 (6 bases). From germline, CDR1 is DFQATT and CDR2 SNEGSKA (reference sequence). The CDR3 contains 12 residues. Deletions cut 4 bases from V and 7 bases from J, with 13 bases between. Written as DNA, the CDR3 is TGCAGTGCTACCGGGACACCGAGTGGCTACACCTTC. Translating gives CSATGTPSGYTF.

CDR3 amino acids: CASSSPGETQYF. CDR3 coding DNA: TGTGCCAGCAGCTCGCCGGGGGAGACCCAGTACTTC. V is TRBV5-4 and J is TRBJ2-5, with D possibly TRBD2 on 5 matching bases. The germline V gene encodes CDR1 SGHNT and CDR2 YYREEE (reference sequence). The CDR3 covers 12 residues. V shed 3 bases and J shed 5 bases, with 8 bases lying between them.

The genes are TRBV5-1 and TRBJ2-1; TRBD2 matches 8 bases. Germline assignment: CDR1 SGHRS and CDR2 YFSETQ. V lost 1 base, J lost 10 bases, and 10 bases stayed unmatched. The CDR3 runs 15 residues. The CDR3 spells CASSLIGSGGPEQFF. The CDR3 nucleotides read TGCGCCAGCAGCTTGATTGGGTCGGGAGGGCCGGAGCAGTTCTTC.

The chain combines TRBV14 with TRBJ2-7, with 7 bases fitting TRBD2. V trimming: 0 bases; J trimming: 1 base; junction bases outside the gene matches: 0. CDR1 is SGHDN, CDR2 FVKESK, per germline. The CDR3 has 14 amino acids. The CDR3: CASSQEAGSYEQYF. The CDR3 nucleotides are TGTGCCAGCAGCCAAGAAGCGGGATCCTACGAGCAGTACTTC.

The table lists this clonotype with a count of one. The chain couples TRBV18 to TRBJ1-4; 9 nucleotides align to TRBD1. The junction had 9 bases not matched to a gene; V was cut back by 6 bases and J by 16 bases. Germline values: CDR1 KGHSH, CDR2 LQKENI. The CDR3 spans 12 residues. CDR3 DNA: TGTGCCAGCTCTCGGGACAGGGCGAATTGGTTTTTT. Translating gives CASSRDRANWFF.

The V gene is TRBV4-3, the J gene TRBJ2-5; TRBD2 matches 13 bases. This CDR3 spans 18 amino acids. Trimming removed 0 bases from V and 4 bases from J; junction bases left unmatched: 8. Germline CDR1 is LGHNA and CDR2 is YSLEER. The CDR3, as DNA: TGCGCCAGCAGCCAAGAGGTACTAGCGGGAGGGCCACGAGAGACCCAGTACTTC. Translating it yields CASSQEVLAGGPRETQYF.

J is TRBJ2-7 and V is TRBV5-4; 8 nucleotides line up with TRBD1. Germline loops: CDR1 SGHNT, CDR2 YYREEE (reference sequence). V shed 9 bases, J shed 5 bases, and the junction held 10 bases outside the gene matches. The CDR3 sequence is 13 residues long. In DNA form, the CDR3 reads TGTGCCATGACCCGGACAGGGAGCAACGAGCAGTACTTC. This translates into CAMTRTGSNEQYF.

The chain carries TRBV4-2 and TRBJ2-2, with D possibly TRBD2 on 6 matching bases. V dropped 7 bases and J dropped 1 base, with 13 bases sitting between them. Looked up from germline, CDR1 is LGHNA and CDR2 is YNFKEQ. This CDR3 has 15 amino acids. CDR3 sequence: CASTWDFGNTGELFF. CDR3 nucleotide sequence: TGTGCCAGCACCTGGGACTTTGGGAACACCGGGGAGCTGTTTTTT.

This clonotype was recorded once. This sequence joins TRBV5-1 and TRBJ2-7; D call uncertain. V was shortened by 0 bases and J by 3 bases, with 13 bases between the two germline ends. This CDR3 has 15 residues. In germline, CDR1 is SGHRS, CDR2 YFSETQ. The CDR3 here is CASSLVGRSIYEQYF. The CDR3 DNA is TGCGCCAGCAGCTTGGTTGGCAGGAGCATCTACGAGCAGTACTTC.

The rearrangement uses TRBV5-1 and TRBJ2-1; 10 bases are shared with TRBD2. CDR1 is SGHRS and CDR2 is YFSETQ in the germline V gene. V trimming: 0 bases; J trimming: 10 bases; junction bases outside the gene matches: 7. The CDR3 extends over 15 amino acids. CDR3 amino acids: CASSLGGLAGVEQFF. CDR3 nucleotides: TGCGCCAGCAGCTTGGGAGGCCTAGCGGGAGTCGAGCAGTTCTTC.

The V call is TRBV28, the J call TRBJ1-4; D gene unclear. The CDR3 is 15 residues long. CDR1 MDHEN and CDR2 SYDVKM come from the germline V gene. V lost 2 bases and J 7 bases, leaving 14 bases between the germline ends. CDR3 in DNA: TGTGCCAGCAGTTTACTGGAAGCCACTGGTGAAAAACTGTTTTTT. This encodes CASSLLEATGEKLFF.

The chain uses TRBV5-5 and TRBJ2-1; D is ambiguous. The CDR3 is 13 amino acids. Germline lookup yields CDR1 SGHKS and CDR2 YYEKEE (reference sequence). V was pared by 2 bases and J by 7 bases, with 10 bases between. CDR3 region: CASSFMASNEQFF. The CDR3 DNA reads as TGTGCCAGCAGCTTTATGGCCTCTAATGAGCAGTTCTTC.

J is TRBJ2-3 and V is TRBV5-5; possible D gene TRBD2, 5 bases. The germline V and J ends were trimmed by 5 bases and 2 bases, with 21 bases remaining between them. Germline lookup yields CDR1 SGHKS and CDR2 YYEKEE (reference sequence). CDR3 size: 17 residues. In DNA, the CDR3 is TGTGCCAGCAGTTACTCCGGGAACACGGGAAACACAGATACGCAGTATTTT. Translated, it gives CASSYSGNTGNTDTQYF. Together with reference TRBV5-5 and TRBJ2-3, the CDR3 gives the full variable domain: DAGVTQSPTHLIKTRGQQVTLRCSPISGHKSVSWYQQVLGQGPQFIFQYYEKEERGRGNFPDRFSARQFPNYSSELNVNALLLGDSALYLCASSYSGNTGNTDTQYFGPGTRLTVL.

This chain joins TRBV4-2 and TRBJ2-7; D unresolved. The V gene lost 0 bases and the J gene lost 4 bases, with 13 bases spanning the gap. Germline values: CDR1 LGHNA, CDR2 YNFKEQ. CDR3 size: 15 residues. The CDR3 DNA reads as TGTGCCAGCAGCCAAGAAAGTGGGTTTAATTACGAGCAGTACTTC. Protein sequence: CASSQESGFNYEQYF.

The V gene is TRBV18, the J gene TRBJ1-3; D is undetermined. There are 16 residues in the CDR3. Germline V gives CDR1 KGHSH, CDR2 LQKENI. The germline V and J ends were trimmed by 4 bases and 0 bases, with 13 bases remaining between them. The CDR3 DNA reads TGTGCCAGCTCACAATCTATAATAAGCTCTGGAAACACCATATATTTT. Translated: CASSQSIISSGNTIYF.

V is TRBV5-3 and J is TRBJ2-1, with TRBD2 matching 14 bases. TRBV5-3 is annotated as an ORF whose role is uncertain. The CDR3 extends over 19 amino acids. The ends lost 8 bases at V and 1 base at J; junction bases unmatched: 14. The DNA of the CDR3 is TGTGCCAGCAGCGGGGGGGCGGGACTAGCGGGAGAATCCTACAATGAGCAGTTCTTC. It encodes CASSGGAGLAGESYNEQFF.

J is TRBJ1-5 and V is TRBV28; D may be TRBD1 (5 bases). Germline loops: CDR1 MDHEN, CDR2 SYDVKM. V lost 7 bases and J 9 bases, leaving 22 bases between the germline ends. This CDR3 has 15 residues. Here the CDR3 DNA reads TGTGCCAGCACCCCTGGGGGAGGGGACTCTGCGCCCCAGCATTTT. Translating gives CASTPGGGDSAPQHF.

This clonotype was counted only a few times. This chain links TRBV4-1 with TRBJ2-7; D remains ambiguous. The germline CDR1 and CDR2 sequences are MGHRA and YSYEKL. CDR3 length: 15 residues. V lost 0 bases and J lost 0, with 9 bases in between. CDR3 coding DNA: TGCGCCAGCAGCCAAGACAGATGGAGCTCCTACGAGCAGTACTTC. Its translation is CASSQDRWSSYEQYF.